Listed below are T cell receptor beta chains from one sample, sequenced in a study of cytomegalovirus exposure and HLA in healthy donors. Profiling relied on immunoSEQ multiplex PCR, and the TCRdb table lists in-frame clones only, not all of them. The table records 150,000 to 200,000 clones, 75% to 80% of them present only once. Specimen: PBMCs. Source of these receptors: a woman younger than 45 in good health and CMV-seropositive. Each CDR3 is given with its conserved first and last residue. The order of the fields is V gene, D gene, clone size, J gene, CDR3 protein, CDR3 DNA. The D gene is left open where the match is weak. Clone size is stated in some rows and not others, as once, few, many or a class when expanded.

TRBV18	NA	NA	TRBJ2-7	CASSPPKRGGYEQYF	TGTGCCAGCTCACCACCTAAGAGGGGGGGGTACGAGCAGTACTTC
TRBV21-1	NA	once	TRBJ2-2	CASRGLAGLTGELFF	TGTGCCAGCAGGGGACTAGCGGGCCTCACCGGGGAGCTGTTTTTT
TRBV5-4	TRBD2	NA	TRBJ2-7	CASRPGLAGSYEQYF	TGTGCCAGCAGACCAGGACTAGCGGGGTCCTACGAGCAGTACTTC
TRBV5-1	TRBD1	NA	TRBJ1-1	CASSRGQGVPMNTEAFF	TGCGCCAGCAGCCGCGGGCAGGGGGTGCCTATGAACACTGAAGCTTTCTTT
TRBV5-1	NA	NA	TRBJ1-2	CASSLEWAGNYGYTF	TGCGCCAGCAGCTTGGAGTGGGCAGGGAACTATGGCTACACCTTC
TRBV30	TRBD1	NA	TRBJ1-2	CAWSVWDSYGYTF	TGTGCCTGGAGTGTTTGGGACAGCTATGGCTACACCTTC
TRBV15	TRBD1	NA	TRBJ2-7	CATSNDRADEQYF	TGTGCCACCAGCAACGACAGGGCGGACGAGCAGTACTTC
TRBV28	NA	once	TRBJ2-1	CASSLTASSSYNEQFF	TGTGCCAGCAGTTTAACTGCCTCGAGCTCCTACAATGAGCAGTTCTTC
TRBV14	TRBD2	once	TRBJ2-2	CASSQDLLAGGWNTGELFF	TGTGCCAGCAGCCAAGATCTACTAGCGGGAGGGTGGAACACCGGGGAGCTGTTTTTT
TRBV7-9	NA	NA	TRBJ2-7	CASSPRDFIYEQYF	TGTGCCAGCAGCCCCCGGGACTTCATATACGAGCAGTACTTC
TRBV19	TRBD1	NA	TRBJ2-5	CASSTSPGGFHQETQYF	TGTGCCAGTAGTACCTCCCCAGGGGGTTTTCACCAAGAGACCCAGTACTTC
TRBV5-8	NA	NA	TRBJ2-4	CASSYHSGEKNIQYF	TGTGCCAGCAGTTACCATAGCGGAGAGAAAAACATTCAGTACTTC